This passage covers 15 T cell receptor beta chains from one sample sequenced in a study of T cell responses to AZD1222 COVID-19 vaccine. Here immunoSEQ multiplex PCR was the method, and the copy in TCRdb shows in-frame clones only, minus some. The sample includes more than 90,000 clones, 88% seen only once; the top ten take about a sixth. The starting material was peripheral blood, obtained 28 days after the second AZD1222 dose. These receptors all come from an adult who received the AZD1222 COVID-19 vaccine.

V gene TRBV7-8 combines with J gene TRBJ1-5, with a possible D match to TRBD1 (5 bases). Germline loops: CDR1 SGHVS, CDR2 FQNEAQ. This CDR3 comprises 16 residues. Trimming removed 3 bases from V and 0 bases from J, with 12 bases in between. Here the CDR3 DNA reads TGTGCCAGCAGCTTTCTATCGAGGGGTAGCAATCAGCCCCAGCATTTT. Protein product: CASSFLSRGSNQPQHF.

The chain links TRBV9 to TRBJ2-3; 7 bases match TRBD2. The germline V gene has CDR1 SGDLS and CDR2 YYNGEE. J gave up 3 bases and V 4 bases, and 11 bases lay outside the gene matches. CDR3 length: 16 amino acids. CDR3 nucleotides: TGTGCCAGCAGCCCCCGCGGAGGGGAGGGTACAGATACGCAGTATTTT. Its protein product is CASSPRGGEGTDTQYF.

Written as DNA, the CDR3 is TGTGCCTGGAGTCCGCTAGTCCTAGAGACCCAGTACTTC. This encodes CAWSPLVLETQYF. The chain recombines TRBV30 with TRBJ2-5, with D hard to call. V lost 2 bases and J 4 bases, leaving 11 bases between the germline ends. Germline values: CDR1 GTSNPN, CDR2 SVGIG (reference sequence). This CDR3 is 13 amino acids long.

This clone was counted only a few times. This specimen includes other DNA sequences encoding the same CDR3. Written as DNA, the CDR3 is TGTGCCAGCAGCCGACAGGGATCTGGAAACACCATATATTTT. Translation: CASSRQGSGNTIYF. The V gene is TRBV7-9, the J gene TRBJ1-3; TRBD1 matches 7 bases. With V trimmed by 5 bases and J by 1 base, 2 bases remained unmatched. The CDR3 loop spans 14 amino acids. The germline V gene has CDR1 SEHNR and CDR2 FQNEAQ (reference sequence).

This chain uses TRBV3-1 (or the pseudogene TRBV3-2) with TRBJ1-5, with D unresolved. The CDR3 length is 15 residues. Trimming cost V 0 bases and J 6 bases, with 12 bases left between them. From germline, CDR1 is LGHDT and CDR2 YNNKEL (reference sequence). Here the CDR3 DNA reads TGTGCCAGCAGCCAAGATATCGGGAGTCCTCAGCCCCAGCATTTT. It translates to CASSQDIGSPQPQHF.

J is TRBJ1-4 and V is TRBV5-5; unclear D gene. Per the germline V gene, CDR1 is SGHKS and CDR2 is YYEKEE (reference sequence). V was pared by 3 bases and J by 8 bases, with 11 bases between. The CDR3 extends over 13 amino acids. This CDR3 reads CASSSYTDEKLFF. The DNA for the CDR3 is TGTGCCAGCAGCTCGTATACAGACGAAAAACTGTTTTTT.

This chain links TRBV5-4 with TRBJ2-7; D is perhaps TRBD2 (6 bases). Germline V lookup: CDR1 SGHNT, CDR2 YYREEE (reference sequence). V was cut by 3 bases and J by 1 base, with 11 bases left in between. This CDR3 comprises 14 residues. CDR3 residues: CASSSGLGSYEQYF. The CDR3, as DNA: TGTGCCAGCAGCTCGGGACTGGGTTCCTACGAGCAGTACTTC.

This sequence joins TRBV5-1 and TRBJ2-2, with D possibly TRBD1 on 6 matching bases. The V end was cut by 4 bases, the J end by 3 bases, with 13 bases between. The CDR3 runs 15 residues. The germline CDR1 and CDR2 sequences are SGHRS and YFSETQ. The CDR3: CASSRSDRYTGELFF. The CDR3 DNA sequence: TGCGCCAGCAGCCGATCGGACAGATACACCGGGGAGCTGTTTTTT.

The CDR3 DNA is TGTGCCAGTACCCTAGCGGGAGTTCGGTCTGGGGCCAACGTCCTGACTTTC. Translating gives CASTLAGVRSGANVLTF. V is TRBV19 and J is TRBJ2-6, with 10 bases matching TRBD2. The junction had 7 bases not matched to a gene; V was cut back by 7 bases and J by 1 base. The CDR3 covers 17 residues. Germline values: CDR1 LNHDA, CDR2 SQIVND (reference sequence).

The rearrangement joins TRBV19 to TRBJ1-1, with D perhaps matching TRBD1 (6 bases). Trimming pared 6 bases from V and 1 base from J, leaving 18 bases between. This CDR3 has 16 amino acids. Germline-derived CDR1 and CDR2 are LNHDA and SQIVND (reference sequence). Written as DNA, the CDR3 is TGTGCCAGTAGCTACTCCGGACAGCTAAGGAACACTGAAGCTTTCTTT. Translated: CASSYSGQLRNTEAFF.

The chain links TRBV20-1 to TRBJ1-1; D is undetermined. With 3 bases removed from V and 0 bases from J, the gap between germline ends came to 14 bases. The germline V gene has CDR1 DFQATT and CDR2 SNEGSKA (reference sequence). The CDR3 consists of 15 residues. The CDR3 sequence is CSASEFGRMNTEAFF. In nucleotides, the CDR3 is TGCAGTGCTAGTGAGTTCGGCAGGATGAACACTGAAGCTTTCTTT.

The sample holds one count of this clone. J is TRBJ1-5 and V is TRBV23-1; 7 positions agree with TRBD1. TRBV23-1 is an ORF; its function is uncertain. V shed 3 bases and J 2 bases; nucleotides not matched to a gene: 7. The CDR3 length is 16 residues. CDR3 sequence: CASSHSQGWRNQPQHF. As DNA, the CDR3 is TGCGCCAGCAGTCACTCACAGGGGTGGCGCAATCAGCCCCAGCATTTT.

The chain has TRBV12-3 or TRBV12-4 and TRBJ1-2; TRBD1 might be the D (5 bases). The CDR3 length is 13 residues. The V end was cut by 6 bases, the J end by 8 bases, with 16 bases between. CDR3 sequence reads: CASRTDRRPGYTF. The CDR3 DNA is TGTGCCAGCAGGACCGACAGACGTCCGGGCTACACCTTC.

V usage is TRBV12-3 or TRBV12-4 and J usage is TRBJ1-1; 8 bases fit TRBD1. With 4 bases clipped from V and 5 bases from J, the junction kept 3 bases outside the gene matches. This CDR3 has 13 amino acids. CDR3 DNA sequence: TGTGCCAGCAGTTCAGGGGGCCGGACTGAAGCTTTCTTT. Its protein is CASSSGGRTEAFF.

V is TRBV5-8 and J is TRBJ1-3; no reliable D call. This CDR3 contains 13 residues. V lost 0 bases to trimming and J lost 4 bases, with 5 bases between them. CDR1 and CDR2 (germline): SGHTS, YDEGEE. Written as DNA, the CDR3 is TGTGCCAGCAGCTTGGTTGGGGGAAACACCATATATTTT. This gives the protein CASSLVGGNTIYF.